The 8 T cell receptor beta chains reported below all come from one sample, sequenced in a study of blood T cell repertoires in COVID-19. The data were produced by immunoSEQ multiplex PCR, yet TCRdb's version contains in-frame clones alone and is incomplete. The data show about 130,000 clones, roughly four fifths seen once. Source material: peripheral blood. All receptors come from a man aged 40-50 years with active or convalescent COVID-19.

CDR3 sequence (DNA): TGTGCCAGCAGCTTTGGACAGGGGGGTGATCAGCCCCAGCATTTT. Protein: CASSFGQGGDQPQHF. The V gene is TRBV7-2, the J gene TRBJ1-5; 10 nucleotides match TRBD1. The CDR3 loop spans 15 amino acids. The V and J ends lost 3 bases and 5 bases, in that order; junction bases with no gene match: 4. The germline V gene has CDR1 SGHTA and CDR2 FQGNSA. Using reference TRBV7-2 and TRBJ1-5 for the parts outside the CDR3, the full variable domain is GAGVSQSPSNKVTEKGKDVELRCDPISGHTALYWYRQSLGQGLEFLIYFQGNSAPDKSGLPSDRFSAERTGGSVSTLTIQRTQQEDSAVYLCASSFGQGGDQPQHFGDGTRLSIL.

CDR3 in DNA: TGCGCCAGCAGCCAAGTGGGGGGTACTGGAAACACCATATATTTT. Translated: CASSQVGGTGNTIYF. The rearrangement uses TRBV4-3 and TRBJ1-3; maybe TRBD1 (5 bases). Per the germline V gene, CDR1 is LGHNA and CDR2 is YSLEER. The CDR3 extends over 15 amino acids. V gave up 1 base and J gave up 2 bases, with 9 bases separating them.

This clone was seen once. The chain joins TRBV24-1 to TRBJ2-5, with 12 bases aligning to TRBD1. CDR1 is KGHDR, CDR2 SFDVKD, per germline. V shed 4 bases and J 6 bases; nucleotides not matched to a gene: 8. The CDR3 is 16 amino acids. The chain's CDR3 is CATSEAGTGGGQTQYF. For the CDR3, the DNA is TGTGCCACCAGTGAAGCAGGGACAGGGGGCGGGCAGACCCAGTACTTC.

V usage is TRBV19 and J usage is TRBJ1-3, with TRBD1 matching over 9 bases. The CDR3 length is 18 residues. CDR1 and CDR2 from the germline V gene are LNHDA and SQIVND (reference sequence). Trimming removed 5 bases from V and 2 bases from J; junction bases left unmatched: 13. The CDR3 protein is CASSFNLPGQGTGNTIYF. The CDR3 DNA sequence: TGTGCCAGTAGTTTCAATCTGCCGGGACAGGGCACTGGAAACACCATATATTTT.

The J gene is TRBJ2-7, the V gene TRBV11-3, with D possibly matching TRBD2 (7 bases). V was clipped by 5 bases and J by 2 bases, with 16 bases between them. Germline V gene lookup returns CDR1 SGHNT and CDR2 YENEEA. The CDR3 has 15 residues. The CDR3 nucleotides are TGTGCCAGCAGCCCCCGGGGGGCAGGGACCTACGAGCAGTACTTC. Protein sequence: CASSPRGAGTYEQYF.

The genes are TRBV6-5 and TRBJ1-1; D not certain. Trimming took off 5 bases at V and 1 base at J, with 14 bases between the two ends. Germline V gives CDR1 MNHEY, CDR2 SVGAGI. This CDR3 contains 15 residues. The CDR3 sequence: CASSPPRVQNTEAFF. The CDR3, as DNA: TGTGCCAGCAGTCCCCCGCGGGTCCAGAACACTGAAGCTTTCTTT.

This clone has more than one count but fewer than ten. CDR3 amino acids: CASMSYPGNYGYTF. The CDR3 DNA reads TGTGCCAGCATGTCCTACCCGGGGAACTATGGCTACACCTTC. The chain carries TRBV4-2 and TRBJ1-2, with D hard to call. This CDR3 spans 14 amino acids. Germline V CDR1 and CDR2: LGHNA, YNFKEQ. Trimming took 7 bases from V and 2 from J, leaving 14 bases between them.

The chain employs TRBV18 and TRBJ1-3; TRBD1 agrees at 9 bases. Germline assignment: CDR1 KGHSH and CDR2 LQKENI. This CDR3 is built from 16 residues. With V trimmed by 9 bases and J by 2 bases, 11 bases remained unmatched. CDR3 region: CARRYRGQHPGNTIYF. For the CDR3, the DNA is TGTGCCAGGAGATACAGGGGGCAACATCCTGGAAACACCATATATTTT.